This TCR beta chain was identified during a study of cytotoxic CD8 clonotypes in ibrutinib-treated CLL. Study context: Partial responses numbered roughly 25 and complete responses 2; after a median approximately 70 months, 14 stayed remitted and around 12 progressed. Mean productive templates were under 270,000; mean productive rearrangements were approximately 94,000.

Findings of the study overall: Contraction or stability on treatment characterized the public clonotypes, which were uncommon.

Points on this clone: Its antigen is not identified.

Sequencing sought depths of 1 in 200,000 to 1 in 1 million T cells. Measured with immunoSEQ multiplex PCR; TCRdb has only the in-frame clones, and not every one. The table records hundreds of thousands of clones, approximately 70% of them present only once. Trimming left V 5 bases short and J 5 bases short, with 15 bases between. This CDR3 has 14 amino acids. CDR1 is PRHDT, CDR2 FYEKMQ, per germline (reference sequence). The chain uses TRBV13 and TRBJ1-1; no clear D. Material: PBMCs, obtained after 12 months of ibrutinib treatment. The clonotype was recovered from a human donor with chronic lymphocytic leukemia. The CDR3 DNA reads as TGTGCCAGCAGCGTGGACGGTGCGGGTACTGAAGCTTTCTTT. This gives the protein CASSVDGAGTEAFF.